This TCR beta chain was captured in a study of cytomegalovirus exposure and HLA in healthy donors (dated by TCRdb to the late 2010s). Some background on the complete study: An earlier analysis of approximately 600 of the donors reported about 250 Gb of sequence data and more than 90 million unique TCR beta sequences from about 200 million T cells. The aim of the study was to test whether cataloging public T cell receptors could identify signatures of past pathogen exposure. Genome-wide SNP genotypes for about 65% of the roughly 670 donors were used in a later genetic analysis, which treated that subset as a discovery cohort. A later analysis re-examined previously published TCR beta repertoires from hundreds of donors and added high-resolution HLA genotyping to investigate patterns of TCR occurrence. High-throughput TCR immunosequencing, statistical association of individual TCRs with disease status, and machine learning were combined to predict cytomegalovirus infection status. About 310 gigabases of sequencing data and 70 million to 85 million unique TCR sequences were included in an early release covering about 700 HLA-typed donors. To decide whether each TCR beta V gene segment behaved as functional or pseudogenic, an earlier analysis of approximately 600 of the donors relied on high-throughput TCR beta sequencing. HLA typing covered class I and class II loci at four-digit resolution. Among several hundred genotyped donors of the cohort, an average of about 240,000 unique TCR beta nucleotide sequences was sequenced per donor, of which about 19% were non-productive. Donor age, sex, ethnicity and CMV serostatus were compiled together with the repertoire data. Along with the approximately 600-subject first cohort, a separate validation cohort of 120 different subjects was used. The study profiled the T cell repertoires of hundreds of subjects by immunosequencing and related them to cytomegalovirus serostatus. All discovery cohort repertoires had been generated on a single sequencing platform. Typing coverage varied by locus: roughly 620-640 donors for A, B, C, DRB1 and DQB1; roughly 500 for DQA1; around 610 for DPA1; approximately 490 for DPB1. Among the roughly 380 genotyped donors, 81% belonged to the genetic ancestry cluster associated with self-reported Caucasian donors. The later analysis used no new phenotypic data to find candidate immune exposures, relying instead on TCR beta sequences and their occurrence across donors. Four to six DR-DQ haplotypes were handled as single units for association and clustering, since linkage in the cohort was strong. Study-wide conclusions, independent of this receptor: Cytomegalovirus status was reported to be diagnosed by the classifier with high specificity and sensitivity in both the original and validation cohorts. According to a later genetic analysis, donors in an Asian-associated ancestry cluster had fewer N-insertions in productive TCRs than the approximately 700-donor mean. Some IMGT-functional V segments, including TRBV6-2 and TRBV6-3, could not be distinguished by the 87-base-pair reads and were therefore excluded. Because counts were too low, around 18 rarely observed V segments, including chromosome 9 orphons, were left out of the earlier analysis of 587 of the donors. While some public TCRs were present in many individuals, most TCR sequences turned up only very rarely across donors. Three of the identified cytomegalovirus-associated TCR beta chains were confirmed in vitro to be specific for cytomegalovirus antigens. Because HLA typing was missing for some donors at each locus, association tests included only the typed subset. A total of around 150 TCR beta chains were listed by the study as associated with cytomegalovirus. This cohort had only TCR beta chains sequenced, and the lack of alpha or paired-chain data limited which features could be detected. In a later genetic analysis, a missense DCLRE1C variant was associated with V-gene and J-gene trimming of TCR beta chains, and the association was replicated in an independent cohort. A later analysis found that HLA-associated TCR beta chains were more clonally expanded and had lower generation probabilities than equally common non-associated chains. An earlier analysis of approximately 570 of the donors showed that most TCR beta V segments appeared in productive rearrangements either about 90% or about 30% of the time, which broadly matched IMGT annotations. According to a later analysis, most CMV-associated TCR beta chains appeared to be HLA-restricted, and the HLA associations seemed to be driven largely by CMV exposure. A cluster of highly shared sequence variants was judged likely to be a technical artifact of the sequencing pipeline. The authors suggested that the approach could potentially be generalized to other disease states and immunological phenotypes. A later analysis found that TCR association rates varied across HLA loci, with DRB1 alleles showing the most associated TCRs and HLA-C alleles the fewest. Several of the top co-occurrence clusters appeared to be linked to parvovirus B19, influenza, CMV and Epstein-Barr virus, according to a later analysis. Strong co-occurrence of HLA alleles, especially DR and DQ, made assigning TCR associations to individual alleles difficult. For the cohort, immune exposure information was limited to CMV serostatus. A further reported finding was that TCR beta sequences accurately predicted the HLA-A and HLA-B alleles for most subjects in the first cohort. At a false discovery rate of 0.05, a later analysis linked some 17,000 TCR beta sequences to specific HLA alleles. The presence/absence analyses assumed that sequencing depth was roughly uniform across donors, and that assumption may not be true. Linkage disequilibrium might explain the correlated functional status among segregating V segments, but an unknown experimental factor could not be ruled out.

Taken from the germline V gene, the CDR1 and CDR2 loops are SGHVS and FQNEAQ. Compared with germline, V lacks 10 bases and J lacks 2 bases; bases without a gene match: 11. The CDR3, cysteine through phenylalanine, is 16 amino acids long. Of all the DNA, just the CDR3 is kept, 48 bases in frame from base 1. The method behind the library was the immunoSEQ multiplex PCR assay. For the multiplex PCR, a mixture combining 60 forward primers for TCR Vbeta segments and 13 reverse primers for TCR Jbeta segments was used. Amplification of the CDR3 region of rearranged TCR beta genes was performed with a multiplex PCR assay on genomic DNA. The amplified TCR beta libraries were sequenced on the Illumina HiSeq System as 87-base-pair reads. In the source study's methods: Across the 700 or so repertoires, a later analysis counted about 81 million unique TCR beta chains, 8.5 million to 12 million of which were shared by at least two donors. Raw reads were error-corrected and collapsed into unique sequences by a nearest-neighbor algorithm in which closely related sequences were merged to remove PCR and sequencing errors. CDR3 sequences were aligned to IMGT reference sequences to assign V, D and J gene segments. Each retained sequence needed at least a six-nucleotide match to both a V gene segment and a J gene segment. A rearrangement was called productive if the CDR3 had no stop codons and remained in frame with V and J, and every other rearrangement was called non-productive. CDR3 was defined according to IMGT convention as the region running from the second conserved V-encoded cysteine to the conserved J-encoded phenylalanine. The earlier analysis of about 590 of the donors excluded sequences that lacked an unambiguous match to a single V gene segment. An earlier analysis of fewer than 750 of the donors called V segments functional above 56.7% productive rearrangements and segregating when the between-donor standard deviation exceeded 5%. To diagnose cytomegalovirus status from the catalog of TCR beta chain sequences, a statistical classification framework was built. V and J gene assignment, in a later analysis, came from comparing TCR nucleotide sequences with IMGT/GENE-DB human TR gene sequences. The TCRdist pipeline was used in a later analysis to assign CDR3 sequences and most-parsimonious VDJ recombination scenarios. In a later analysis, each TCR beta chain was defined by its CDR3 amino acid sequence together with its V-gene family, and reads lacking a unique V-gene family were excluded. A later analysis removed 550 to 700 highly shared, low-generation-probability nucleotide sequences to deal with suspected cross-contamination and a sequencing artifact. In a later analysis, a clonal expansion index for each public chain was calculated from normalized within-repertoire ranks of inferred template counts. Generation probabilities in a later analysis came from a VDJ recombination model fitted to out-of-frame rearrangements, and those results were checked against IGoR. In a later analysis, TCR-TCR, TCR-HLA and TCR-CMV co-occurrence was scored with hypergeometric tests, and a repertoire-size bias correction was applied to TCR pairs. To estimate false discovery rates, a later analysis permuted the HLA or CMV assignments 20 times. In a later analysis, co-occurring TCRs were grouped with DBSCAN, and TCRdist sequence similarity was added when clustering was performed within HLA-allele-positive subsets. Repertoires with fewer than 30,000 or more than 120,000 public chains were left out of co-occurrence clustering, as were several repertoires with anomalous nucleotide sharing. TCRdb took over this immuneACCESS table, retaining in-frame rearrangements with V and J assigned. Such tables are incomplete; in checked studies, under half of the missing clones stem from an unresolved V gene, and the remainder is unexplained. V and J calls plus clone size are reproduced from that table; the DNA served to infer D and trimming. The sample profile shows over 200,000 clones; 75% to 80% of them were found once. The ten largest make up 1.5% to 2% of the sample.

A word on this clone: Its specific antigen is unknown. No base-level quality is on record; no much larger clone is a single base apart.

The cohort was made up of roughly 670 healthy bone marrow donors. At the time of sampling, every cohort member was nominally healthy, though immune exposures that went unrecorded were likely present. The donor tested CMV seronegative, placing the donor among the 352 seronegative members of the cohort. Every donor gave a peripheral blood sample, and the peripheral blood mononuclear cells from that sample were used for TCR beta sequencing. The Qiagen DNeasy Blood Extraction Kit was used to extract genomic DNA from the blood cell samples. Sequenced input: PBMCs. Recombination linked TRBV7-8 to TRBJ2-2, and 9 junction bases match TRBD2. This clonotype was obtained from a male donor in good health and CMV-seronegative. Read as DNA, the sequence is TGTGCCACCCAGATGCGGGAGGGCCGAAACACCGGGGAGCTGTTTTTT. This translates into CATQMREGRNTGELFF.